The T cell receptor beta chain described here comes from a study of CD8+ T cells in alopecia areata (dated by TCRdb to the late 2010s). Concerning the study at large: The treated patients, all with moderate-to-severe alopecia areata, were enrolled in an open-label pilot trial of oral tofacitinib given at 5 to 10 mg twice daily. Patients stayed on tofacitinib for 6 to 18 months and then had 6 months of follow-up off drug so that delayed response and recurrence could be assessed. Amplification of TCRbeta CDR3 regions was done by immunoSEQ multiplex PCR using 35 Vbeta forward primers and 13 Jbeta reverse primers. The RNA source kit depended on sample type: the PAXgene miRNA kit for fixed scalp, the miRNeasy kit for PBMCs, and the RNeasy kit for mouse skin. Scalp clonality was compared among normal scalp (n=4), patchy alopecia areata scalp (n=8), and alopecia totalis/universalis scalp (n=8). Disease severity in treated patients was measured with the SALT score, which quantifies the percentage of affected scalp surface area. High-throughput TCRbeta sequencing was used to examine T cell clonal expansion in alopecia areata in both the C3H/HeJ mouse model and human patients. Tofacitinib-treated patients had biopsies at baseline and at 4 and 24 weeks of treatment, with a later scalp biopsy in several patients. On the human side, TCRbeta sequencing was run on scalp tissue and on sorted CD4+ and CD8+ peripheral blood T cells from healthy controls and from alopecia areata patients with either patchy or totalis/universalis disease. Results the study describes overall, beyond this receptor: During tofacitinib treatment, many expanded lesional clones remained in scalp and blood, and this persistence may partly explain relapse after treatment is stopped. Compared with normal scalp, lesional scalp had higher clonality and more expanded CD8+ clones, particularly in alopecia totalis/universalis, a pattern that suggests antigenic drive. Scalp TCR repertoire analysis is complicated because resident alphabeta T cells in normal human skin are also sequenced, whereas mouse skin is dominated by gammadelta T cells. Compared with mice, TCR sequences shared between patients were less clear, possibly partly because of HLA diversity across the patient population. The treated cohort was small, with a single nonresponder, so links between baseline CD8+ expansion and response need larger studies. With tofacitinib, both scalp clonality and the number of expanded CD8+ clones among the top 100 scalp clones went down significantly.

To note about this clone: No antigen is known for it. No clone much larger than this one lies a single base away; base qualities are absent.

The time point label for this specimen denotes: about 25 weeks on oral tofacitinib. The treatment or condition label, as the study defines it: oral pan-JAK inhibitor, 5-10 mg twice daily. From alopecia areata patients, peripheral blood was collected along with lesional scalp punch biopsies. PBMCs were separated by density centrifugation and stained for CD3, CD4 and CD8, after which CD4+ and CD8+ T cells were sorted on a FACSAria. The germline V gene (reference sequence) sets CDR1 to GTSNPN and CDR2 to SVGIG. The junction carries 7 bases between V and J, which are trimmed by 0 bases and 2 bases respectively. The CDR3 has 13 amino acids, counting the end cysteine and phenylalanine. Only the CDR3 part of the read is kept: 39 bases, read in frame from the first base. The library was prepared using the immunoSEQ multiplex PCR assay. RNA was extracted from all samples and reverse transcribed into cDNA, which served as template for TCR sequencing. First-strand cDNA was synthesized with SuperScript III using a 2:1 mix of oligo-dT and random hexamers. Amplification bias was assessed with a synthetic immune receptor repertoire, and residual bias was removed computationally. As for the original processing: Raw reads were preprocessed to remove errors, and CDR3 was defined by IMGT conventions from the conserved cysteine to phenylalanine. Clonality was computed as 1 minus the Shannon entropy, with the entropy normalized by log2 of the number of productive unique TCRs. Whether each scalp clone was CD4 or CD8 was inferred by checking scalp TCRbeta sequences against the CD4 and CD8 repertoires from sorted blood. TCRdb limited this immuneACCESS table to in-frame rearrangements with V and J called. A share of clones is missing; checked studies link under half to unresolved V genes, and the rest is unexplained. V and J calls and clone size are copied from that table; D and trimming were computed from the DNA. In this sample the table shows about 110,000 clones, 65% to 85% of which occur a single time. The biggest ten clones account for over 20% of the sample.

This specimen consisted of CD8+ T cells sorted from blood, obtained at week 24, from a patient treated with tofacitinib. The sequence came from a human donor with alopecia areata. The rearranged chain carries TRBV30 and TRBJ1-2; a weak D assignment points to TRBD1 (5 bases agree). The DNA reads as follows: TGTGCCTGGAGTGTACGGGACAACTATGGCTACACCTTC. Its product reads: CAWSVRDNYGYTF. The full variable domain, completed from the reference TRBV30 and TRBJ1-2 proteins outside the CDR3, reads SQTIHQWPATLVQPVGSPLSLECTVEGTSNPNLYWYRQAAGRGLQLLFYSVGIGQISSEVPQNLSASRPQDRQFILSSKKLLLSDSGFYLCAWSVRDNYGYTFGSGTRLTVV.